Shown below are 27 T cell receptor beta chains from a single sample sequenced in a study of cytomegalovirus exposure and HLA in healthy donors. Primers: 60 Vbeta forward and 13 Jbeta reverse. Produced via immunoSEQ multiplex PCR; TCRdb's table is partial and in-frame only. In the table there are approximately 150,000 clones, just under 80% of which are singletons. The sequenced sample consisted of PBMCs. The source is a man in his late teens or twenties in good health and CMV-seropositive.

CDR3 in amino acids: CASSPTSSGNTIYF. For the CDR3, the DNA is TGTGCCAGCTCACCAACGAGCTCTGGAAACACCATATATTTT. The J gene is TRBJ1-3, the V gene TRBV18; D remains ambiguous. Germline V gene sequence: CDR1 KGHSH, CDR2 LQKENI. CDR3 length equals 14 residues. Trimming left V 2 bases short and J 0 bases short, with 5 bases between.

This clone was detected only once. The rearrangement links TRBV4-1 to TRBJ1-2; TRBD1 is a possible D gene (5 bases). The germline V and J ends were trimmed by 4 bases and 2 bases, with 20 bases remaining between them. CDR3 length: 17 amino acids. Germline values: CDR1 MGHRA, CDR2 YSYEKL. CDR3 in DNA: TGCGCCAGCAGCCCAAAGGGGTATTTTTTGGGAAACTATGGCTACACCTTC. Translated, it gives CASSPKGYFLGNYGYTF.

The genes are TRBV7-6 and TRBJ2-5, with no clear D. The length of the CDR3 is 13 residues. V was shortened by 2 bases and J by 5 bases, with 9 bases between the two germline ends. Germline lookup yields CDR1 SGHVS and CDR2 FNYEAQ. CDR3 DNA: TGTGCCAGCAGCTTACGCGTGCTGGAGACCCAGTACTTC. Translation gives CASSLRVLETQYF.

This clone was found a few times. This sample also contains other DNA sequences that code for the same CDR3. The chain employs TRBV7-6 and TRBJ2-7; TRBD1 matches at 7 bases. Germline V gene lookup returns CDR1 SGHVS and CDR2 FNYEAQ. The CDR3 totals 14 residues. J lost 0 bases, V lost 1 base, and 0 bases had no gene match. This chain's CDR3 is CASSLGTGSYEQYF. DNA of the CDR3: TGTGCCAGCAGCTTAGGGACAGGCTCCTACGAGCAGTACTTC.

The chain combines TRBV9 with TRBJ1-1; D may be TRBD1 (6 bases). This CDR3 spans 14 amino acids. Trimming pared 5 bases from V and 4 bases from J, leaving 15 bases between. Germline CDR1 is SGDLS and CDR2 is YYNGEE. Written as DNA, the CDR3 is TGTGCCAGCAGTCACACTAGAGGGGGCACTGAAGCTTTCTTT. Its translation is CASSHTRGGTEAFF.

CDR3 sequence reads: CASQGRGQETQYF. In DNA, the CDR3 is TGTGCCTCCCAGGGGAGGGGGCAAGAGACCCAGTACTTC. V usage is TRBV19 and J usage is TRBJ2-5; perhaps TRBD2 as D (7 bases). The CDR3 has 13 residues. Germline-derived CDR1 and CDR2 are LNHDA and SQIVND (reference sequence). Trimming removed 11 bases at V and 2 bases at J, with 15 bases between. The entire variable domain, with the rest obtained from reference TRBV19 and TRBJ2-5, is as follows: DGGITQSPKYLFRKEGQNVTLSCEQNLNHDAMYWYRQDPGQGLRLIYYSQIVNDFQKGDIAEGYSVSREKKESFPLTVTSAQKNPTAFYLCASQGRGQETQYFGPGTRLLVL.

This clone was observed a handful of times. The chain carries TRBV11-3 and TRBJ2-5; TRBD2 agrees at 7 bases. V trimming: 5 bases; J trimming: 4 bases; junction bases outside the gene matches: 7. The germline gives CDR1 SGHNT, CDR2 YENEEA. This CDR3 has 14 amino acids. For the CDR3, the DNA is TGTGCCAGCAGCCCCGCGGGGGTGGGAGAGACCCAGTACTTC. Translating it yields CASSPAGVGETQYF.

The rearrangement joins TRBV15 to TRBJ2-2, with 7 bases fitting TRBD2. There are 16 residues in the CDR3. The trim removed 6 bases at V and 7 bases at J, leaving 14 bases unmatched. Germline CDR1 is LNHNV and CDR2 is YYDKDF (reference sequence). The DNA for the CDR3 is TGTGCCACCAGGGGAGGGGAGAGTTGGGCGAGCGGGGAGCTGTTTTTT. Translated: CATRGGESWASGELFF. The entire variable domain, with the rest obtained from reference TRBV15 and TRBJ2-2, is as follows: DAMVIQNPRYQVTQFGKPVTLSCSQTLNHNVMYWYQQKSSQAPKLLFHYYDKDFNNEADTPDNFQSRRPNTSFCFLDIRSPGLGDTAMYLCATRGGESWASGELFFGEGSRLTVL.

V is TRBV28 and J is TRBJ1-2; D not certain. V lost 7 bases and J lost 8, with 17 bases in between. From germline, CDR1 is MDHEN and CDR2 SYDVKM. This CDR3 region has 13 residues. This CDR3 is CASTRVSSWGYTF. DNA for the CDR3: TGTGCCAGCACCCGGGTCTCCTCTTGGGGCTACACCTTC.

The chain employs TRBV19 and TRBJ2-4; D is possibly TRBD2 (5 bases). The CDR3 spans 13 residues. Trimming removed 5 bases at V and 2 bases at J, with 7 bases between. Germline CDR1 is LNHDA and CDR2 is SQIVND (reference sequence). CDR3 bases: TGTGCCAGTAGTGAGGGTTCCAAAAACATTCAGTACTTC. Translating gives CASSEGSKNIQYF.

The chain uses TRBV5-5 and TRBJ2-7; D might be TRBD2 (6 bases). V was pared by 1 base and J by 1 base, with 9 bases between. CDR1 and CDR2 from the germline V gene are SGHKS and YYEKEE (reference sequence). The CDR3 runs 14 residues. The CDR3 DNA is TGTGCCAGCAGCTTGTGGGGGGAATCCTACGAGCAGTACTTC. Protein: CASSLWGESYEQYF.

V and J are TRBV2 and TRBJ2-5; D may be TRBD2 (7 bases). The length of the CDR3 is 18 residues. V lost 3 bases and J lost 5, with 25 bases in between. Germline CDR1 SNHLY, CDR2 FYNNEI. CDR3 residues: CASSDPSLVGGARETQYF. DNA for the CDR3: TGTGCCAGCAGTGACCCCTCCCTAGTGGGGGGGGCCAGGGAGACCCAGTACTTC.

V is TRBV19 and J is TRBJ2-7; 10 nucleotides align to TRBD1. Germline CDR1 reads LNHDA; CDR2 reads SQIVND (reference sequence). The CDR3 consists of 15 residues. Trimming cost V 4 bases and J 2 bases; bases outside gene matches: 5. The CDR3 spells CASSNVGTGAYEQYF. The CDR3 region has the DNA TGTGCCAGTAGTAATGTGGGGACAGGGGCCTACGAGCAGTACTTC.

J is TRBJ1-1 and V is TRBV7-2; no clear D. Trimming left V 5 bases short and J 4 bases short, with 17 bases between. Germline loops: CDR1 SGHTA, CDR2 FQGNSA. The length of the CDR3 is 15 residues. CDR3 DNA sequence: TGTGCCAGCAGCCCCCAAGCTTGGAGGGCCACTGAAGCTTTCTTT. Translated: CASSPQAWRATEAFF.

This clone showed up just a few times. The V gene is TRBV14, the J gene TRBJ2-7; D unclear. This CDR3 contains 11 residues. V was shortened by 1 base and J by 4 bases, with 2 bases between the two germline ends. CDR1 and CDR2 from the germline V gene are SGHDN and FVKESK. In DNA, the CDR3 is TGTGCCAGCAGCCAAGCTTACGAGCAGTACTTC. It is translated as CASSQAYEQYF. The variable domain in full, with the rest retrieved from reference TRBV14 and TRBJ2-7, is EAGVTQFPSHSVIEKGQTVTLRCDPISGHDNLYWYRRVMGKEIKFLLHFVKESKQDESGMPNNRFLAERTGGTYSTLKVQPAELEDSGVYFCASSQAYEQYFGPGTRLTVT.

The chain joins TRBV7-9 to TRBJ2-3; no clear D gene. Between the trimmed V and J ends, which lost 5 bases and 6 bases, there was a span of 9 bases. This CDR3 spans 12 amino acids. Germline lookup yields CDR1 SEHNR and CDR2 FQNEAQ (reference sequence). CDR3 region: CASSRRLDTQYF. In DNA form, the CDR3 reads TGTGCCAGCAGCCGTAGACTGGATACGCAGTATTTT.

A remark on this clone: No conserved phenylalanine or tryptophan ends this CDR3, so it is likely a read error. The chain is built from TRBV2 and TRBJ1-6, with D tentatively TRBD1 (5 bases). With 5 bases removed from V and 6 bases from J, the gap between germline ends came to 14 bases. The CDR3 consists of 15 residues. Germline V gives CDR1 SNHLY, CDR2 FYNNEI. In nucleotides, the CDR3 is TGTGCCAGCAGTCTCACGGGGACTACTAATTCACCCCTCCACCTT. Translated, it gives CASSLTGTTNSPLHL.

The gene calls are TRBV5-1 and TRBJ2-3; D is unresolved. The CDR3 contains 14 residues. Germline lookup yields CDR1 SGHRS and CDR2 YFSETQ. V was clipped by 9 bases and J by 4 bases, with 18 bases between them. The CDR3 region has the DNA TGCGCCACCTCAAAGTCCAGGTCGGCAGATACGCAGTATTTT. Its protein is CATSKSRSADTQYF.

V is TRBV6-6 and J is TRBJ2-2; D not certain. Germline CDR1 MNHNY, CDR2 SVGAGI (reference sequence). Trimming removed 2 bases at V and 3 bases at J, with 13 bases between. The CDR3 runs 16 residues. CDR3 nucleotides: TGTGCCAGCAGTTACCCCGACGGGTTCGACACCGGGGAGCTGTTTTTT. Its protein product is CASSYPDGFDTGELFF.

The gene calls are TRBV27 and TRBJ2-7, with a tentative D call TRBD2 (5 bases). The CDR3 is 11 residues long. V lost 5 bases and J lost 5, with 7 bases in between. Per the germline V gene, CDR1 is MNHEY and CDR2 is SMNVEV (reference sequence). CDR3 protein: CASSPGDEQYF. CDR3 bases: TGTGCCAGCAGTCCCGGGGACGAGCAGTACTTC.

The gene calls are TRBV19 and TRBJ1-1; a weak D match, TRBD1 (5 bases). Trimming cost V 5 bases and J 5 bases, with 12 bases left between them. CDR3 length equals 13 residues. Germline V CDR1 and CDR2: LNHDA, SQIVND (reference sequence). This CDR3 reads CASSASGLTEAFF. CDR3 DNA: TGTGCCAGTAGTGCTTCAGGGTTGACTGAAGCTTTCTTT.

This chain uses TRBV4-1 with TRBJ2-7; no clear D. V gave up 1 base and J gave up 4 bases, with 11 bases separating them. The CDR3 has 14 amino acids. The V gene's germline CDR1 is MGHRA and CDR2 YSYEKL. CDR3 region: CASSQVKNNYEQYF. The CDR3 coding sequence is TGCGCCAGCAGCCAAGTAAAGAACAATTACGAGCAGTACTTC.

The V and J genes are TRBV5-1 and TRBJ2-5; a weak D match, TRBD2 (5 bases). The end of the DNA aligns better with TRBJ2-7, so the J call may be wrong. CDR1 is SGHRS, CDR2 YFSETQ, per germline. The CDR3 totals 15 residues. CDR3: CASSLESGNSYEQYF. CDR3 coding DNA: TGCGCCAGCAGCTTGGAATCGGGAAACTCCTACGAGCAGTACTTC.

The chain employs TRBV30 and TRBJ2-1; TRBD2 might be the D (6 bases). V was clipped by 2 bases and J by 1 base, with 15 bases between them. Germline V gene lookup returns CDR1 GTSNPN and CDR2 SVGIG (reference sequence). The CDR3 is made up of 16 amino acids. The CDR3 DNA reads as TGTGCCTGGAGTTCGCCGATAGCGGATTCCTACAATGAGCAGTTCTTC. Residues: CAWSSPIADSYNEQFF.

This chain links TRBV30 with TRBJ2-7; 7 bases fit TRBD2. V was clipped by 5 bases and J by 2 bases; unmatched bases: 15. Looked up from germline, CDR1 is GTSNPN and CDR2 is SVGIG (reference sequence). This CDR3 is 16 amino acids long. The DNA of the CDR3 is TGTGCCTGGGGGGCCCGGGACTACCCTCGAACCTACGAGCAGTACTTC. Translation: CAWGARDYPRTYEQYF. Filled out from reference TRBV30 and TRBJ2-7, the complete variable domain reads SQTIHQWPATLVQPVGSPLSLECTVEGTSNPNLYWYRQAAGRGLQLLFYSVGIGQISSEVPQNLSASRPQDRQFILSSKKLLLSDSGFYLCAWGARDYPRTYEQYFGPGTRLTVT.

V is TRBV5-4 and J is TRBJ1-2, with 7 bases aligning to TRBD1. Germline CDR1 SGHNT, CDR2 YYREEE (reference sequence). V was clipped by 4 bases and J by 4 bases; unmatched bases: 4. The CDR3 contains 13 residues. The CDR3 nucleotides read TGTGCCAGCAGCCCGGGACAGCCCTATGGCTACACCTTC. It is translated as CASSPGQPYGYTF.

The chain employs TRBV5-1 and TRBJ2-5; the D gene is possibly TRBD2 (6 bases). CDR1 is SGHRS and CDR2 is YFSETQ in the germline V gene. The CDR3 has 13 residues. Trimming left V 6 bases short and J 5 bases short, with 14 bases between. The CDR3 loop reads CASTVGAGETQYF. CDR3 sequence (DNA): TGCGCCAGCACTGTCGGCGCGGGGGAGACCCAGTACTTC.